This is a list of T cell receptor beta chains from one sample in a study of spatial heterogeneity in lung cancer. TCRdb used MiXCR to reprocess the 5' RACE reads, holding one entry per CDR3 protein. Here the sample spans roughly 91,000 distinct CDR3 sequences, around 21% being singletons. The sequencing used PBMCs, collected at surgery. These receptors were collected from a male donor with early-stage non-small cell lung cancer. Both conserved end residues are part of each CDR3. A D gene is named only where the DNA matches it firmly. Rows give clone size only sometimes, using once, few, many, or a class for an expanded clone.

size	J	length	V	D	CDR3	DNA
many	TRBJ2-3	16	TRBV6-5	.	CASSYGFSTPRDTQYF	TGTGCCAGCAGTTACGGGTTCTCGACCCCACGGGATACGCAGTATTTT
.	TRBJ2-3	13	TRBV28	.	CASSFTATDTQYF	TGTGCCAGCAGTTTTACAGCGACAGATACGCAGTATTTT
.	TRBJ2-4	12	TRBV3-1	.	CASSQEGEVQYF	TGTGCCAGCAGCCAAGAAGGGGAGGTTCAGTACTTC
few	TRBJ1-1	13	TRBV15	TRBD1	CATSRGQGLRAFF	TGTGCCACCAGCAGAGGACAGGGCCTCAGGGCTTTCTTT
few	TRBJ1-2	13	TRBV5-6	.	CASSLGGDGGYTF	TGTGCCAGCAGCTTGGGGGGAGACGGCGGCTACACCTTC
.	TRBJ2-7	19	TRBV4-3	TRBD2	CASSQETFSGGGVSYEQYF	TGCGCCAGCAGCCAAGAAACCTTTAGCGGGGGGGGCGTCTCCTACGAGCAGTACTTC
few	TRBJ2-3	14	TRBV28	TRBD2	CASIGLAGADTQYF	TGTGCCAGCATCGGTCTAGCGGGAGCAGATACGCAGTATTTT
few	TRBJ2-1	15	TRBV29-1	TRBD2	CSVELGLAGYNEQFF	TGCAGCGTGGAGTTGGGACTAGCGGGGTACAATGAGCAGTTCTTC
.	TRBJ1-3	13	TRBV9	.	CASSPPSGNTIYF	TGTGCCAGCAGCCCCCCCTCTGGAAACACCATATATTTT
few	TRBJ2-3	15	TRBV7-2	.	CASSLDQGSTDTQYF	TGTGCCAGCAGCTTAGACCAAGGGAGCACAGATACGCAGTATTTT
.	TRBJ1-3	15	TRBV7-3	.	CASSPAGGSGNTIYF	TGTGCCAGCAGCCCGGCGGGGGGCTCCGGAAACACCATATATTTT
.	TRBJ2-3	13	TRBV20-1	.	CSTRRANTDTQYF	TGCAGTACCCGACGGGCTAACACAGATACGCAGTATTTT
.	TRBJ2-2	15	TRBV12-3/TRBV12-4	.	CASSLVQANTGELFF	TGTGCCAGCAGCTTAGTACAGGCTAACACCGGGGAGCTGTTTTTT
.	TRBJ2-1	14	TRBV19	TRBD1	CASTDRAGYNEQFF	TGTGCCAGTACGGACAGGGCGGGCTACAATGAGCAGTTCTTC
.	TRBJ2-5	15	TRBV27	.	CASSYLGGGEETQYF	TGTGCCAGCAGTTACCTAGGAGGCGGAGAAGAGACCCAGTACTTC
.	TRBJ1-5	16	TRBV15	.	CATSRDSRGSNQPQHF	TGTGCCACCAGCAGAGATTCACGGGGGAGCAATCAGCCCCAGCATTTT
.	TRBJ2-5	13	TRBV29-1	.	CSVAAGYQETQYF	TGCAGCGTCGCGGCAGGGTACCAAGAGACCCAGTACTTC
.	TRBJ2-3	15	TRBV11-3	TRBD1	CASSYWTGWTDTQYF	TGTGCCAGCAGCTACTGGACAGGGTGGACAGATACGCAGTATTTT